The 5 T cell receptor beta chains below all came from one sample that was sequenced in a study of cytomegalovirus exposure and HLA in healthy donors. The PCR made use of 60 Vbeta and 13 Jbeta primers. Here immunoSEQ multiplex PCR was the method, and the copy in TCRdb shows in-frame clones only, minus some. The repertoire holds about 96,000 clones, with around 74% as singletons. Sequencing used PBMCs. These TCRs come from a female donor in good health and CMV-seropositive.

The chain uses TRBV10-3 and TRBJ2-5; perhaps TRBD2 as D (5 bases). The V gene lost 3 bases and the J gene lost 7 bases, with 21 bases spanning the gap. The germline V gene has CDR1 ENHRY and CDR2 SYGVKD. The CDR3 has 16 amino acids. CDR3 DNA: TGTGCCATCAGTGACCCCGCCGACGGAGGAAAAGGGACCCAGTACTTC. Residues: CAISDPADGGKGTQYF.

The CDR3 loop is CASSPAGNNSPLHF. The DNA of the CDR3 is TGTGCCAGCAGCCCCGCAGGGAACAATTCACCCCTCCACTTT. The rearrangement joins TRBV7-6 to TRBJ1-6; D possibly corresponds to TRBD1 (5 bases). This CDR3 contains 14 residues. Germline V gene lookup returns CDR1 SGHVS and CDR2 FNYEAQ. V lost 5 bases, J lost 7 bases, and 12 bases lay in between. Full variable domain (outside the CDR3, taken from reference TRBV7-6 and TRBJ1-6): GAGVSQSPRYKVTKRGQDVALRCDPISGHVSLYWYRQALGQGPEFLTYFNYEAQQDKSGLPNDRFSAERPEGSISTLTIQRTEQRDSAMYRCASSPAGNNSPLHFGNGTRLTVT.

The rearrangement uses TRBV30 and TRBJ1-1; D uncertain. The CDR3 is made up of 14 amino acids. Trimming shortened V by 0 bases and J by 10 bases, and 18 bases separated the two germline ends. Germline CDR1 and CDR2: GTSNPN and SVGIG (reference sequence). The CDR3 DNA reads TGTGCCTGGAGTGTCGGCGGCGCTCCACGAGGAGCTTTCTTT. Translating gives CAWSVGGAPRGAFF.

About this clone itself: Other DNA variants within this sample encode the same CDR3. V and J are TRBV30 and TRBJ1-2; 7 bases map to TRBD1. CDR1 is GTSNPN, CDR2 SVGIG, per germline (reference sequence). V trimming: 1 base; J trimming: 8 bases; junction bases outside the gene matches: 1. This CDR3 comprises 11 residues. CDR3 loop: CAWSAGGGYTF. In nucleotides, the CDR3 is TGTGCCTGGAGTGCAGGGGGAGGCTACACCTTC.

This rearrangement joins TRBV18 to TRBJ2-2; possible D gene TRBD1, 6 bases. The length of the CDR3 is 12 residues. V was pared by 4 bases and J by 14 bases, with 14 bases between. Germline CDR1 and CDR2: KGHSH and LQKENI. The CDR3 here is CASSRATGDLFF. CDR3 coding DNA: TGTGCCAGCTCACGCGCGACAGGTGATCTGTTTTTT.